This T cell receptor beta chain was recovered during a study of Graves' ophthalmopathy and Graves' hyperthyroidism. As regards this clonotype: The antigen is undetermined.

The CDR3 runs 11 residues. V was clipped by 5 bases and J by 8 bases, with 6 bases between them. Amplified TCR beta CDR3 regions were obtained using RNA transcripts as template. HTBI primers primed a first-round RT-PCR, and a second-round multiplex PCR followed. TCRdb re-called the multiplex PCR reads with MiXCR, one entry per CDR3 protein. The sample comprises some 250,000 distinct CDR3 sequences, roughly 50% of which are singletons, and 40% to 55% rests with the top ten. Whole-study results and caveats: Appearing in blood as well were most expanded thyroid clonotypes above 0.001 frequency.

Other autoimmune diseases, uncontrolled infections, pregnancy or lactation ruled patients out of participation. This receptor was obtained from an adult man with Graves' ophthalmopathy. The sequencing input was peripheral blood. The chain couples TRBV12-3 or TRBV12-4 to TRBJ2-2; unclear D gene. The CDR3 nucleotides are TGTGCCAGCAGTCCCCTAGGGGAGCTGTTTTTT. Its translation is CASSPLGELFF.